Shown below are 15 T cell receptor beta chains from a single sample sequenced in a study of T-cell reconstitution after alpha-beta-depleted transplantation in children (dated by TCRdb to 2015 to 2016). This specimen's treatment or condition label, interpreted: allogeneic hematopoietic cell transplantation with graft depleted of TCRalphabeta T cells and CD19 B cells. Receptor libraries were prepared by PCR. The data were produced on an Illumina HiSeq 2500. Molecular barcoding was employed in the preparation of TCR libraries, with unique molecular identifiers being used to normalize TCRbeta repertoire quantification. The public reads were run again by TCRdb, first through fastp at Q25 and then through MiXCR, and only productive beta chains were kept. Rows are combined by CDR3 protein, so each entry shows the most common genes and DNA. For this sample the table gives roughly 220,000 distinct CDR3 sequences, of which roughly 8.1% were detected only once. The ten top clones hold roughly 35% of the sample.

The input for sequencing was PBMCs, mostly from graft donor cells, taken 360 days after TCRalphabeta/CD19-depleted stem cell transplant. The receptor source for this set is a male patient aged 2-15 years who had a stem cell transplant for acute myeloid leukemia, so the T cells may come from the graft donor.

The rearrangement uses TRBV7-3 and TRBJ2-7; the D gene is possibly TRBD1 (6 bases). V was pared by 2 bases and J by 7 bases, with 12 bases between. The CDR3 spans 13 residues. In germline, CDR1 is SGHTA, CDR2 FQGTGA. The CDR3 DNA follows: TGTGCCAGCAGCTTAGGGGGCCCTGGGGAGCAGTACTTC. Its translation: CASSLGGPGEQYF.

The chain combines TRBV28 with TRBJ1-4; possible D gene TRBD1, 6 bases. The germline V and J ends were trimmed by 9 bases and 10 bases, with 18 bases remaining between them. Germline CDR1 MDHEN, CDR2 SYDVKM. This CDR3 is built from 13 residues. The chain's CDR3 is CARRPPGVPKLFF. The DNA of the CDR3 is TGTGCCAGAAGGCCCCCAGGGGTACCAAAACTGTTTTTT.

This chain connects TRBV11-2 to TRBJ1-2; D call uncertain. Looked up from germline, CDR1 is SGHAT and CDR2 is FQNNGV. This CDR3 comprises 13 residues. V was pared by 3 bases and J by 4 bases, with 9 bases between. CDR3 nucleotides: TGTGCCAGCAGCTTTGGGGAGATCTATGGCTACACCTTC. Translating it yields CASSFGEIYGYTF.

This clonotype was seen repeatedly, ten times or more. This rearrangement joins TRBV12-3 or TRBV12-4 to TRBJ2-5, with 12 bases matching TRBD2. The CDR3 runs to 15 residues. The trim removed 5 bases at V and 5 bases at J, leaving 6 bases unmatched. CDR3 amino acids: CASSPRLAGGETQYF. Written as DNA, the CDR3 is TGTGCCAGCAGTCCCCGGCTAGCGGGGGGGGAGACCCAGTACTTC.

This clonotype was seen repeatedly, ten times or more. The rearrangement links TRBV5-1 to TRBJ2-3; the D gene is possibly TRBD1 (6 bases). The CDR3 length is 13 residues. The germline V gene encodes CDR1 SGHRS and CDR2 YFSETQ. Trimming removed 4 bases from V and 7 bases from J, with 13 bases in between. The CDR3 nucleotides are TGCGCCAGCAGCCCAGGGGTTATGAATACGCAGTATTTT. This gives the protein CASSPGVMNTQYF.

In this sample, this clonotype turned up a few times. This chain joins TRBV20-1 and TRBJ2-5; 9 positions match TRBD1. Germline values: CDR1 DFQATT, CDR2 SNEGSKA (reference sequence). The trim removed 1 base at V and 1 base at J, leaving 1 base unmatched. The CDR3 covers 14 residues. CDR3 loop: CSARGTGAQETQYF. CDR3 DNA: TGCAGTGCTAGAGGGACAGGGGCCCAAGAGACCCAGTACTTC.

This clonotype was observed many times. This chain connects TRBV29-1 to TRBJ2-7; D possibly uses TRBD1 or TRBD2 (5 bases each). The CDR3 is 14 amino acids. The V and J ends lost 4 bases and 0 bases respectively, with 13 bases between them. The germline CDR1 and CDR2 sequences are SQVTM and ANQGSEA. CDR3 DNA: TGCAGCGTTGCCCCGGGGCGGAGCTCCTACGAGCAGTACTTC. Translation: CSVAPGRSSYEQYF.

The chain joins TRBV5-1 to TRBJ1-2; tentative D call: TRBD1 (6 bases). The germline V gene has CDR1 SGHRS and CDR2 YFSETQ. The CDR3 totals 13 residues. The ends were cut back, 6 bases at V and 5 bases at J, with 14 bases in the middle. This CDR3 reads CASTAGEEYGYTF. The CDR3 nucleotides read TGCGCCAGCACCGCAGGGGAAGAGTATGGCTACACCTTC.

The table lists this clonotype with a few counts. The chain employs TRBV5-1 and TRBJ1-4; TRBD1 matches at 7 bases. The CDR3 runs to 16 residues. Germline V gives CDR1 SGHRS, CDR2 YFSETQ. J lost 4 bases, V lost 0 bases, and 6 bases had no gene match. Here the CDR3 DNA reads TGCGCCAGCAGCTTGGCCCTCGGGACAGATAATGAAAAACTGTTTTTT. Protein: CASSLALGTDNEKLFF.

This clonotype was seen a handful of times. The chain combines TRBV5-1 with TRBJ1-1; TRBD1 aligns across 7 bases. Germline V CDR1 and CDR2: SGHRS, YFSETQ. The trim removed 5 bases at V and 10 bases at J, leaving 11 bases unmatched. CDR3 length: 13 amino acids. The CDR3: CASRYRGLSGAFF. The CDR3 bases are TGCGCCAGCAGATACAGGGGCTTAAGCGGAGCTTTCTTT.

The DNA of the CDR3 is TGTGCCAGCAGCCGTAGGACAGGGGGGTACAATGAGCAGTTCTTC. This sequence encodes CASSRRTGGYNEQFF. This chain uses TRBV11-3 with TRBJ2-1; TRBD1 agrees at 10 bases. This CDR3 has 15 residues. CDR1 and CDR2 from the germline V gene are SGHNT and YENEEA. V gave up 5 bases and J gave up 4 bases; unmatched junction bases: 5.

This clonotype has ten or more counts. The chain joins TRBV7-2 to TRBJ2-1; D is unclear. Deletions cut 2 bases from V and 7 bases from J, with 15 bases between. The germline CDR1 and CDR2 sequences are SGHTA and FQGNSA. The CDR3 extends over 15 amino acids. CDR3 bases: TGTGCCAGCAGCTTAATGCCGTACATACGGAATGAGCAGTTCTTC. It translates to CASSLMPYIRNEQFF.

The chain joins TRBV12-3 or TRBV12-4 to TRBJ2-1; D uncertain. The ends were cut back, 5 bases at V and 1 base at J, with 9 bases in the middle. The CDR3 runs to 14 residues. This CDR3 is CASSADGSYNEQFF. The CDR3 coding sequence is TGTGCCAGCAGTGCGGACGGATCCTACAATGAGCAGTTCTTC.

The chain uses TRBV9 and TRBJ2-3; tentative D call: TRBD2 (6 bases). CDR3 length: 15 amino acids. V was pared by 3 bases and J by 4 bases, with 15 bases between. Germline CDR1 reads SGDLS; CDR2 reads YYNGEE. The CDR3: CASSAWDLEADTQYF. DNA for the CDR3: TGTGCCAGCAGCGCGTGGGACTTGGAAGCAGATACGCAGTATTTT. Together with reference TRBV9 and TRBJ2-3, the CDR3 gives the full variable domain: DSGVTQTPKHLITATGQRVTLRCSPRSGDLSVYWYQQSLDQGLQFLIQYYNGEERAKGNILERFSAQQFPDLHSELNLSSLELGDSALYFCASSAWDLEADTQYFGPGTRLTVL.

This clonotype has at least ten counts. The J gene is TRBJ1-2, the V gene TRBV10-3; maybe TRBD1 (6 bases). The CDR3 extends over 15 amino acids. V dropped 3 bases and J dropped 8 bases, with 19 bases sitting between them. The germline V gene encodes CDR1 ENHRY and CDR2 SYGVKD. The CDR3 region has the DNA TGTGCCATCAGTGATCTGGGGGCGCGGGGAGAGGGCTACACCTTC. Amino acid sequence: CAISDLGARGEGYTF.